The source of this T cell receptor (beta chain) is a study of graft-versus-host responses after intestinal transplantation. The wider study: Grafts that recipients had were multivisceral, liver-intestinal, or isolated intestinal transplants.

The CDR3 totals 13 residues. With V trimmed by 3 bases and J by 8 bases, 3 bases remained unmatched. CDR1 and CDR2 from the germline V gene are LNHDA and SQIVND (reference sequence). The assay was immunoSEQ multiplex PCR, and TCRdb's table has in-frame clones only and misses some. Among about 94,000 clones listed, roughly 90% were seen once. Regarding this clone: The antigen is unknown.

Study-wide points: Subjects displaying graft-donor T cell macrochimerism possessed elevated graft-versus-host to host-versus-graft clonal ratios inside allografts.

This rearrangement joins TRBV19 to TRBJ1-4, with 7 bases identical to TRBD1. The source is a human donor who received an intestinal transplant. This sample comprised unstimulated CD8+ T cells sorted from spleen or lymph node cells, obtained before intestinal transplant. CDR3 DNA sequence: TGTGCCAGTAGTATCGCAGGGGGAGAAAAACTGTTTTTT. Translated, it gives CASSIAGGEKLFF. The complete variable domain, with remaining parts taken from reference TRBV19 and TRBJ1-4, reads DGGITQSPKYLFRKEGQNVTLSCEQNLNHDAMYWYRQDPGQGLRLIYYSQIVNDFQKGDIAEGYSVSREKKESFPLTVTSAQKNPTAFYLCASSIAGGEKLFFGSGTQLSVL.